The 26 T cell receptor beta chains listed next were all sequenced from one sample in a study of T cell responses to AZD1222 COVID-19 vaccine (dated by TCRdb to the early 2020s). The label giving this sample's time point can be read as: baseline before first vaccination. Library generation was performed with the immunoSEQ multiplex PCR assay. TCRdb's version of the immuneACCESS table is confined to in-frame rearrangements and falls short of the full clone set. An unresolved V gene accounts for under half of the shortfall where checked; the remainder is of unknown origin. In all, the sample holds 150,000 or so clones, and roughly 90% of those were seen once. About 1.5% of the sample is in the top ten clones. The sample in question was peripheral blood, obtained on day 0 of AZD1222 vaccination. The receptors were gathered from an adult in good health.

J is TRBJ1-1 and V is TRBV28, with D possibly being TRBD1 (5 bases). The CDR3 runs 16 residues. V lost 6 bases and J lost 1, with 18 bases in between. Germline V CDR1 and CDR2: MDHEN, SYDVKM. CDR3 sequence: CASSTGVGITNTEAFF. CDR3 coding DNA: TGTGCCAGCAGCACAGGAGTCGGGATTACGAACACTGAAGCTTTCTTT.

This clone occurred once. The rearrangement joins TRBV30 to TRBJ1-1; D is unclear. V was cut by 3 bases and J by 3 bases, with 11 bases left in between. CDR1 is GTSNPN and CDR2 is SVGIG in the germline V gene (reference sequence). This CDR3 has 13 residues. The CDR3 nucleotides read TGTGCCTGGAGACACAGATTGGACACTGAAGCTTTCTTT. This codes for CAWRHRLDTEAFF.

The chain uses TRBV4-1 and TRBJ1-1, with no clear D. With 0 bases removed from V and 4 bases from J, the gap between germline ends came to 12 bases. The germline V gene encodes CDR1 MGHRA and CDR2 YSYEKL. The CDR3 covers 15 residues. The CDR3 bases are TGCGCCAGCAGCCAAGATAGGGCGCAGAGCACTGAAGCTTTCTTT. It is translated as CASSQDRAQSTEAFF.

The rearrangement uses TRBV4-1 and TRBJ1-3; 7 positions agree with TRBD1. Germline CDR1 is MGHRA and CDR2 is YSYEKL. The CDR3 runs to 16 residues. The J segment lost 4 bases and the V segment lost 6 bases, leaving 12 bases of the junction unmatched. The CDR3 DNA follows: TGCGCCAGCAGAAGGGCACAGGGGATGGGGGGAAACACCATATATTTT. Translating it yields CASRRAQGMGGNTIYF.

The sample holds one count of this clone. The chain joins TRBV25-1 to TRBJ1-4; D is unresolved. Trimming stripped 0 bases from V and 7 bases from J, with 0 bases between. This CDR3 has 11 residues. The germline V gene has CDR1 MGHDK and CDR2 SYGVNS. The CDR3 sequence: CASSEYEKLFF. In DNA form, the CDR3 reads TGTGCCAGCAGTGAATATGAAAAACTGTTTTTT. The full variable domain, rest sourced from reference TRBV25-1 and TRBJ1-4, is EADIYQTPRYLVIGTGKKITLECSQTMGHDKMYWYQQDPGMELHLIHYSYGVNSTEKGDLSSESTVSRIRTEHFPLTLESARPSHTSQYLCASSEYEKLFFGSGTQLSVL.

This chain links TRBV3-1 (or the pseudogene TRBV3-2) with TRBJ2-7, with a tentative D call TRBD1 (6 bases). V gave up 4 bases and J gave up 6 bases, with 16 bases separating them. Germline CDR1 reads LGHDT; CDR2 reads YNNKEL (reference sequence). This CDR3 is built from 14 residues. The CDR3 coding sequence is TGTGCCAGCAGCCCGGGACAAGGGGACGGCGAGCAGTACTTC. Amino acid sequence: CASSPGQGDGEQYF.

The CDR3, as DNA: TGTGCCAGCAGCCAAAGACAGAACACTGAAGCTTTCTTT. Its protein product is CASSQRQNTEAFF. The rearrangement joins TRBV7-9 to TRBJ1-1; D call uncertain. Germline CDR1 and CDR2: SEHNR and FQNEAQ (reference sequence). Trimming shortened V by 5 bases and J by 1 base, and 8 bases separated the two germline ends. The CDR3 sequence is 13 residues long. The full variable domain, in which reference TRBV7-9 and TRBJ1-1 provide the parts outside the CDR3, is DTGVSQNPRHKITKRGQNVTFRCDPISEHNRLYWYRQTLGQGPEFLTYFQNEAQLEKSRLLSDRFSAERPKGSFSTLEIQRTEQGDSAMYLCASSQRQNTEAFFGQGTRLTVV.

The chain joins TRBV14 to TRBJ1-3; a possible D gene is TRBD1 (5 bases). Germline CDR1 and CDR2: SGHDN and FVKESK. Trimming pared 1 base from V and 4 bases from J, leaving 8 bases between. This CDR3 spans 14 amino acids. The CDR3 region is CASSQVAGGNTIYF. CDR3 nucleotides: TGTGCCAGCAGCCAAGTGGCAGGGGGAAACACCATATATTTT.

The chain couples TRBV29-1 to TRBJ2-7; D possibly corresponds to TRBD2 (5 bases). Germline V gene lookup returns CDR1 SQVTM and CDR2 ANQGSEA. The CDR3 has 12 amino acids. Trimming removed 7 bases from V and 0 bases from J, with 10 bases in between. The CDR3 loop is CSGGQDSYEQYF. CDR3 DNA sequence: TGCAGCGGAGGGCAGGACTCCTACGAGCAGTACTTC.

The chain recombines TRBV12-5 with TRBJ1-5, with 7 bases identical to TRBD1. The CDR3 consists of 15 residues. V was pared by 2 bases and J by 3 bases, with 4 bases of the junction left unmatched. Germline V CDR1 and CDR2: LGHNT, FRNRAP. This CDR3 reads CASGLTGDDNQPQHF. Written as DNA, the CDR3 is TGTGCTAGTGGTTTGACAGGGGACGACAATCAGCCCCAGCATTTT.

The rearrangement joins TRBV9 to TRBJ2-3; perhaps TRBD1 as D (5 bases). The V gene's germline CDR1 is SGDLS and CDR2 YYNGEE. The CDR3 contains 17 residues. V lost 4 bases and J lost 0, with 18 bases in between. The CDR3 reads CASSPRQSAGSTDTQYF. The CDR3 DNA sequence: TGTGCCAGCAGCCCCCGACAGAGCGCAGGGAGCACAGATACGCAGTATTTT.

This sequence joins TRBV19 and TRBJ1-2, with a possible D match to TRBD1 (5 bases). The germline gives CDR1 LNHDA, CDR2 SQIVND (reference sequence). This CDR3 is 14 amino acids long. V was cut by 7 bases and J by 4 bases, with 16 bases left in between. CDR3 sequence reads: CASKAHRGVYGYTF. The CDR3 coding sequence is TGTGCCAGTAAGGCACACCGAGGGGTCTATGGCTACACCTTC.

The genes are TRBV21-1 and TRBJ2-1; the tabulated D call, TRBD2, remains unverified against the DNA. TRBV21-1 is noted as a pseudogene. The CDR3 covers 15 residues. As DNA, the CDR3 is TGTGCCAGCAGGGGCTCAGAGCGGAAATACAATGAGCAGTTCTTC. Its protein is CASRGSERKYNEQFF.

This chain connects TRBV6-2 or TRBV6-3 to TRBJ2-1; tentatively, D is TRBD1 or TRBD2 (5 bases each). The CDR3 is 17 amino acids. Germline-derived CDR1 and CDR2 are MNHEY and SVGEGT. The V and J ends lost 2 bases and 4 bases respectively, with 18 bases between them. In DNA, the CDR3 is TGTGCCAGCAGTTACCTAGCAGGGACGATCGGTTACAATGAGCAGTTCTTC. Its translation: CASSYLAGTIGYNEQFF.

This clone appeared a single time. The chain is built from TRBV5-4 and TRBJ2-1; 7 nucleotides align to TRBD2. J gave up 9 bases and V 3 bases, and 15 bases lay outside the gene matches. The germline CDR1 and CDR2 sequences are SGHNT and YYREEE (reference sequence). This CDR3 comprises 16 residues. The CDR3 bases are TGTGCCAGCAGCTCATCCGGGACTATAACTCAGAGTGAGCAGTTCTTC. This encodes CASSSSGTITQSEQFF.

This clone was counted once. The chain recombines TRBV7-9 with TRBJ2-1; no firm D call. Per germline, CDR1 SEHNR and CDR2 FQNEAQ (reference sequence). The CDR3 is 16 amino acids. The ends were cut back, 5 bases at V and 3 bases at J, with 17 bases in the middle. The CDR3 loop reads CASSITERTNYNEQFF. The CDR3 DNA is TGTGCCAGCAGCATAACCGAAAGGACCAACTACAATGAGCAGTTCTTC.

The genes are TRBV28 and TRBJ2-7; perhaps TRBD1 as D (8 bases). Germline loops: CDR1 MDHEN, CDR2 SYDVKM. With 6 bases removed from V and 6 bases from J, the gap between germline ends came to 21 bases. The CDR3 sequence is 15 residues long. In DNA, the CDR3 is TGTGCCAGCAGATTTTTCCAGACAGGGGAGGGCGAGCAGTACTTC. The encoded protein is CASRFFQTGEGEQYF.

The V gene is TRBV5-4, the J gene TRBJ1-1; tentative D call: TRBD1 (6 bases). Germline-derived CDR1 and CDR2 are SGHNT and YYREEE (reference sequence). This CDR3 is built from 14 residues. Trimming left V 7 bases short and J 5 bases short, with 18 bases between. CDR3 loop: CASETQGYGTEAFF. The CDR3 bases are TGTGCCAGCGAAACCCAGGGGTATGGTACTGAAGCTTTCTTT.

The V call is TRBV2, the J call TRBJ2-5; possibly TRBD2 for D (6 bases). Trimming left V 5 bases short and J 7 bases short, with 32 bases between. The germline V gene has CDR1 SNHLY and CDR2 FYNNEI. The CDR3 sequence is 19 residues long. CDR3 sequence: CASSINPTGTGVDRRTQYF. The CDR3 DNA follows: TGTGCCAGCAGTATAAATCCCACAGGAACGGGGGTCGATAGGAGGACCCAGTACTTC. The full variable domain, rest sourced from reference TRBV2 and TRBJ2-5, is EPEVTQTPSHQVTQMGQEVILRCVPISNHLYFYWYRQILGQKVEFLVSFYNNEISEKSEIFDDQFSVERPDGSNFTLKIRSTKLEDSAMYFCASSINPTGTGVDRRTQYFGPGTRLLVL.

This clone was picked up a small number of times. The rearrangement links TRBV24-1 to TRBJ2-1; D perhaps matches TRBD2 (7 bases). Trimming removed 1 base from V and 7 bases from J, with 16 bases in between. The CDR3 is 16 residues long. Germline V gene data show CDR1 as KGHDR and CDR2 as SFDVKD. The CDR3 sequence: CATSDFGGRGLNEQFF. The CDR3 DNA reads TGTGCCACCAGTGATTTCGGGGGGCGCGGGTTGAATGAGCAGTTCTTC.

The CDR3 sequence is CASSPRQTGMNTEAFF. CDR3 nucleotides: TGTGCCAGCTCACCACGGCAGACAGGGATGAACACTGAAGCTTTCTTT. The chain couples TRBV18 to TRBJ1-1; the match to TRBD1 covers 7 bases. V lost 1 base and J lost 0; bases outside the gene matches: 5. The CDR3 covers 16 residues. Germline V CDR1 and CDR2: KGHSH, LQKENI.

The rearrangement joins TRBV29-1 to TRBJ1-2, with 9 bases that match TRBD1. Germline values: CDR1 SQVTM, CDR2 ANQGSEA. The CDR3 is 15 residues long. V lost 7 bases to trimming and J lost 5 bases; unmatched junction nucleotides: 14. The CDR3 coding sequence is TGCAGCGCCCATAAACCCGGACAGGGGATTTATGGCTACACCTTC. This codes for CSAHKPGQGIYGYTF.

This clone was found once. The rearrangement joins TRBV4-2 to TRBJ1-1; 8 bases map to TRBD1. Trimming at V came to 4 bases and at J to 3 bases, leaving 7 bases not matched to a gene. The length of the CDR3 is 15 residues. CDR1 LGHNA and CDR2 YNFKEQ come from the germline V gene. CDR3 region: CASSLQGAEDTEAFF. The CDR3 DNA follows: TGTGCCAGCAGCCTCCAGGGGGCGGAGGACACTGAAGCTTTCTTT.

The genes are TRBV3-1 (or the pseudogene TRBV3-2) and TRBJ1-2; a possible D gene is TRBD1 (5 bases). The CDR3 has 13 residues. Germline V lookup: CDR1 LGHDT, CDR2 YNNKEL (reference sequence). Deletions cut 1 base from V and 5 bases from J, with 8 bases between. The CDR3 coding sequence is TGTGCCAGCAGCCAAGGCGGACAATATGGCTACACCTTC. Translated: CASSQGGQYGYTF.

The rearrangement uses TRBV7-2 and TRBJ1-2; TRBD1 matches at 8 bases. Unmatched junction bases numbered 11, after V lost 5 bases and J lost 3 bases. Germline V lookup: CDR1 SGHTA, CDR2 FQGNSA. This CDR3 spans 16 amino acids. The CDR3 loop is CASSQARPGGDYGYTF. The CDR3 DNA reads as TGTGCCAGCAGCCAAGCCCGGCCAGGGGGCGACTATGGCTACACCTTC. The entire variable domain, with the rest obtained from reference TRBV7-2 and TRBJ1-2, is as follows: GAGVSQSPSNKVTEKGKDVELRCDPISGHTALYWYRQSLGQGLEFLIYFQGNSAPDKSGLPSDRFSAERTGGSVSTLTIQRTQQEDSAVYLCASSQARPGGDYGYTFGSGTRLTVV.

CDR3: CASSLSGGVGEKLFF. The CDR3 bases are TGCGCCAGCAGCTTATCGGGAGGGGTAGGGGAAAAACTGTTTTTT. The chain carries TRBV5-1 and TRBJ1-4; weak D call: TRBD1 (5 bases). V was trimmed by 2 bases and J by 8 bases, leaving 16 bases between them. The CDR3 runs to 15 residues. Per the germline V gene, CDR1 is SGHRS and CDR2 is YFSETQ.